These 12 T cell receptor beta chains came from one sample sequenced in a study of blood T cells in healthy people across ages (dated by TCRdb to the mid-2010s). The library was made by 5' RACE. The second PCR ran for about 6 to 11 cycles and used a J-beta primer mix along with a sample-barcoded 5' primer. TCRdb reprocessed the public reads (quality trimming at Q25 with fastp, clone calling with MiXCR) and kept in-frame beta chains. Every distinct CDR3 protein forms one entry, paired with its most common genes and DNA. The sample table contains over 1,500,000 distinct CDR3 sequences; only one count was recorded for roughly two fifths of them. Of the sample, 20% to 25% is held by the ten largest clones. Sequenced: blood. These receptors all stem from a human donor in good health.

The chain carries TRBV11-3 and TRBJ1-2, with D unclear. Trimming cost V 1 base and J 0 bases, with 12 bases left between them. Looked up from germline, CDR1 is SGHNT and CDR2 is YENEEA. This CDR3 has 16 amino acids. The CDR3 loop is CASSLVAVHSNYGYTF. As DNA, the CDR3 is TGTGCCAGCAGCTTAGTGGCAGTCCATTCTAACTATGGCTACACCTTC.

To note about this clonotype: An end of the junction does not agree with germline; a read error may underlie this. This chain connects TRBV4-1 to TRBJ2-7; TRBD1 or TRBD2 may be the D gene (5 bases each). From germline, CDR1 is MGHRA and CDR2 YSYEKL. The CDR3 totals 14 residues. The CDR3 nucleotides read TGCGCCTCCCAACGTGGGACGGAAACCTACGGGCAGTACTTC. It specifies CASQRGTETYGQYF.

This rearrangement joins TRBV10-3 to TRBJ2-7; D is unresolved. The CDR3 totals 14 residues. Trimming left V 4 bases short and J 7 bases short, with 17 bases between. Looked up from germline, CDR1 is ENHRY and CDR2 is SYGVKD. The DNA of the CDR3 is TGTGCCATCAGTGTCGCGGCGGAATTAGTGGAGCAGTACTTC. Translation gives CAISVAAELVEQYF.

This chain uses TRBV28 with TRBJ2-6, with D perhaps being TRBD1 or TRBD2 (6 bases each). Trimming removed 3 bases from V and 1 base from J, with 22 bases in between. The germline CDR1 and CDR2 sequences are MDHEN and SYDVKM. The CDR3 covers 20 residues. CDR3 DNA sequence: TGTGCCAGCAGTTTGTTTACGGGGGCCGGATTTCTATCTGGGGCCAACGTCCTGACTTTC. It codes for CASSLFTGAGFLSGANVLTF.

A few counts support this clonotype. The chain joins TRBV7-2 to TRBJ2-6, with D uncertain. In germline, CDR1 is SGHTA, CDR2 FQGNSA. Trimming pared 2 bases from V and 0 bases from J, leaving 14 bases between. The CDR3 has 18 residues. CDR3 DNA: TGTGCCAGCAGCTTATCTGTTCGGCTGTTCTCTGGGGCCAACGTCCTGACTTTC. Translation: CASSLSVRLFSGANVLTF.

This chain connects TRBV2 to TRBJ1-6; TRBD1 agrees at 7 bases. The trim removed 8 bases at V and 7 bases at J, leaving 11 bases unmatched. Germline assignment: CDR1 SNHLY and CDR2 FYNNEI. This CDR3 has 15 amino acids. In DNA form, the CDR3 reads TGTGCCAGCGCCCCCGGGACAGCCTTCAATTCACCCCTCCACTTT. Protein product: CASAPGTAFNSPLHF.

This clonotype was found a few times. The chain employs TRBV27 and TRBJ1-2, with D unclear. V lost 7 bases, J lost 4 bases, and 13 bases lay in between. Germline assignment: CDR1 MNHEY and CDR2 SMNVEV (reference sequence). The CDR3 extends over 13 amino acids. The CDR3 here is CASTKTRGYGYTF. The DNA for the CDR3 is TGTGCCAGCACCAAAACCCGGGGCTATGGCTACACCTTC.

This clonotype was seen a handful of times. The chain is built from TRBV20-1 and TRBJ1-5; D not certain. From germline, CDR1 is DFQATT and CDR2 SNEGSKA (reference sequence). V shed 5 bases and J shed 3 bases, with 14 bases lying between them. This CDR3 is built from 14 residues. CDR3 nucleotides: TGCAGTGCTCCTGCCGGGTCAGACAATCAGCCCCAGCATTTT. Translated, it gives CSAPAGSDNQPQHF.

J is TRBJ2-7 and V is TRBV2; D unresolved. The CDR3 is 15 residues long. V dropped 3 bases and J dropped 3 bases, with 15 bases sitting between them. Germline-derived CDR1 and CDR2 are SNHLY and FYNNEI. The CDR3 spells CASSDFRYYGYEQYF. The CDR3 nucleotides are TGTGCCAGCAGTGATTTCAGGTATTACGGCTACGAGCAGTACTTC.

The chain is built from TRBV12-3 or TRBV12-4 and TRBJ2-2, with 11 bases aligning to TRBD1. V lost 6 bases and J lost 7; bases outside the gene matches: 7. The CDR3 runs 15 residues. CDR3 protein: CASRSGTGGIGELFF. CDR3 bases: TGTGCCAGCAGATCCGGGACAGGGGGGATCGGGGAGCTGTTTTTT.

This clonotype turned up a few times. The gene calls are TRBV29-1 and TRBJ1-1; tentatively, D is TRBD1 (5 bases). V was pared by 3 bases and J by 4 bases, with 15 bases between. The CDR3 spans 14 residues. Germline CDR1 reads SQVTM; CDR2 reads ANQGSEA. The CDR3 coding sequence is TGCAGCGTTGACCCCGGGGGGTGGATCACTGAAGCTTTCTTT. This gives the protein CSVDPGGWITEAFF.

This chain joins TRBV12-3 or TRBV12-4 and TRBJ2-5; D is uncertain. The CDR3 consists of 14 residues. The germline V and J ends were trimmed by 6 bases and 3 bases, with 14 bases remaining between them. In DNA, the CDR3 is TGTGCCAGCAGCCATAATGGAGCAAAAGAGACCCAGTACTTC. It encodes CASSHNGAKETQYF.